A selection of T cell receptor beta chains follows, all from one sample in a study of blood T cell repertoires in COVID-19. TCRdb's table, derived via immunoSEQ multiplex PCR, lists solely in-frame clones and lacks some. This sample carries 200,000 to 250,000 clones, approximately 85% of them seen once, and the ten largest clones take 2% to 3%. The sample taken for sequencing was peripheral blood. The source of these receptors is a woman aged 70 to 79 with COVID-19, enrolled during active disease. The CDR3 runs from the conserved cysteine through the conserved F or W. A D gene is named only where the DNA matches it firmly. A row's size may be missing; if present it is once, few, many or a size class.

D,size,J,V,DNA,CDR3
.,.,TRBJ2-1,TRBV2,TGTGCCAGCAGGGTTTACCGGGACTCGGAGTTCTTC,CASRVYRDSEFF
TRBD2,.,TRBJ2-3,TRBV7-3,TGTGCCAGCAGTCGTGGTGGTAGCGGGTACGAGTGGGATACGCAGTATTTT,CASSRGGSGYEWDTQYF
.,few,TRBJ1-2,TRBV11-1,TGTGCCAGCAGCCCGGGACTTCAAGGGCACTATGGCTACACCTTC,CASSPGLQGHYGYTF
.,.,TRBJ2-2,TRBV24-1,TGTGCCACCAGTGACCCACAGACAGTCACCGGGGAGCTGTTTTTT,CATSDPQTVTGELFF
.,.,TRBJ1-1,TRBV3-1/TRBV3-2,TGTGCCAGCAGCCAACTAGGACAGAGCCTCCCCTTGGCTGAAGCTTTCTTT,CASSQLGQSLPLAEAFF
TRBD1,.,TRBJ1-5,TRBV6-2/TRBV6-3,TGTGCCAGCAGTCACCGGGACAGGGGCAATCAGCCCCAGCATTTT,CASSHRDRGNQPQHF
.,.,TRBJ1-3,TRBV2,TGTGCCAGCAGTGAACGCTGGGTACAGGGAAACACCATATATTTT,CASSERWVQGNTIYF
.,once,TRBJ2-2,TRBV6-5,TGTGCCAGCAGGCGGACCGGGGAGCTGTTTTTT,CASRRTGELFF
.,.,TRBJ2-6,TRBV5-8,TGTGCCAGCAGGACGGGTTACTCTGGGGCCAACGTCCTGACTTTC,CASRTGYSGANVLTF
TRBD1,.,TRBJ1-2,TRBV14,TGTGCCAGCAGCCCTCCGGGACAGAACTATGGCTACACCTTC,CASSPPGQNYGYTF
TRBD2,.,TRBJ2-2,TRBV5-7,TGTGCCAGCAGCTCCCCGAAGGGCAGGGAGGGCGGGGAGCTGTTTTTT,CASSSPKGREGGELFF
.,.,TRBJ1-3,TRBV6-2/TRBV6-3,TGTGCCAGCAGTTACGAAGCCGGAAACACCATATATTTT,CASSYEAGNTIYF
.,.,TRBJ1-2,TRBV3-1/TRBV3-2,TGTGCCAGCAGCCAAGGGGCATTAAGGCGCTACACCTTC,CASSQGALRRYTF
.,.,TRBJ2-3,TRBV5-4,TGTGCCAGCAGCTCCCGTTCTCGTCCGGGGAGCACAGATACGCAGTATTTT,CASSSRSRPGSTDTQYF
TRBD1,.,TRBJ1-2,TRBV7-2,TGTGCCAGCAGCTCCCGGACAGGGGGTACCAGGGACTATGGCTACACCTTC,CASSSRTGGTRDYGYTF
.,.,TRBJ2-6,TRBV28,TGTGCCAGCGCCACAGAAAGGGCCAACGTCCTGACTTTC,CASATERANVLTF
TRBD1,.,TRBJ1-2,TRBV6-5,TGTGCCAGCACCAGGACAGGGGAAATGGTCGGCTACACCTTC,CASTRTGEMVGYTF
.,.,TRBJ1-2,TRBV12-3/TRBV12-4,TGTGCCAGCAGCACGTGGACGGGAGGAGGCTACACCTTC,CASSTWTGGGYTF
.,.,TRBJ1-5,TRBV15,TGTGCCACCAGCAGAGAAAGGGAGCGCAATCAGCCCCAGCATTTT,CATSRERERNQPQHF
.,.,TRBJ2-7,TRBV5-1,TGCGCCAGCAGCTTGGTTAGCTCCTACGAGCAGTACTTC,CASSLVSSYEQYF
TRBD2,few,TRBJ2-1,TRBV2,TGTGCCAGCATCCCCACTAGCGGGGTTTACAATGAGCAGTTCTTC,CASIPTSGVYNEQFF
TRBD2,.,TRBJ2-5,TRBV7-8,TGTGCCAGCCTACGACCCGGGAGGGAAGAGACCCAGTACTTC,CASLRPGREETQYF
.,.,TRBJ1-2,TRBV5-1,TGCGCCAGCAGCTTGGAGACAGCCTCCTATGGCTACACCTTC,CASSLETASYGYTF
TRBD1,.,TRBJ1-2,TRBV19,TGTGCCAGTAGAGGAGCAACGGTTAAGGACAGGAGATATGGCTACACCTTC,CASRGATVKDRRYGYTF
.,few,TRBJ1-1,TRBV25-1,TGTGCCAGCACCCAATCGGGAGGGGTGATGAACACTGAAGCTTTCTTT,CASTQSGGVMNTEAFF
.,.,TRBJ2-5,TRBV7-9,TGTGCCAGCAGCTTAAGGACAGAACAAGAGACCCAGTACTTC,CASSLRTEQETQYF
TRBD2,few,TRBJ2-2,TRBV27,TGTGCCAGCAGTCAGCCTAGCGGCGGGGAGCTGTTTTTT,CASSQPSGGELFF
.,.,TRBJ1-1,TRBV27,TGTGCCAGCAGTTTTGAGGGTAACACTGAAGCTTTCTTT,CASSFEGNTEAFF
.,.,TRBJ2-3,TRBV5-4,TGTGCCAGCAGCTTGGGTAGCGGTGAAACAGATACGCAGTATTTT,CASSLGSGETDTQYF
.,.,TRBJ2-3,TRBV5-1,TGCGCCAGCAGCCTTTCCCGACTTGATACGCAGTATTTT,CASSLSRLDTQYF
TRBD1,.,TRBJ1-2,TRBV19,TGTGCCAGTAGTATAGCCTCTGGACAGGGAGGCTACACCTTC,CASSIASGQGGYTF
TRBD1,.,TRBJ1-2,TRBV5-4,TGTGCCAGCAGCTTGGGAAGGACAGGGAACTCCTTC,CASSLGRTGNSF
.,.,TRBJ1-5,TRBV10-3,TGTGCCATCAGTCCGGGGAATCAGCCCCAGCATTTT,CAISPGNQPQHF
TRBD1,.,TRBJ2-2,TRBV9,TGTGCCAGCAGCGTAGGGGACAGGAACACCGGGGAGCTGTTTTTT,CASSVGDRNTGELFF
TRBD2,.,TRBJ2-3,TRBV5-1,TGCGCCAGCAGCTTGGCAGCGGGGGAAGGGGGCACAGATACGCAGTATTTT,CASSLAAGEGGTDTQYF
.,.,TRBJ1-2,TRBV2,TGTGCCAGACTCCCTGTCGAACAGGGTCGCGGCTACACCTTC,CARLPVEQGRGYTF
.,.,TRBJ1-2,TRBV27,TGTGCCAGCGGGTCAATTTCAGGGGTCGCCGTTAGTAGTGGGGGCTACACCTTC,CASGSISGVAVSSGGYTF
TRBD2,.,TRBJ2-3,TRBV15,TGTGCCACCAGCAGAGATGGGACTAGCAACACAGATACGCAGTATTTT,CATSRDGTSNTDTQYF
.,.,TRBJ1-1,TRBV11-2,TGTGCCAGCAGCTTTTCCCTAGGGGAGGACACTGAAGCTTTCTTT,CASSFSLGEDTEAFF
.,.,TRBJ1-2,TRBV6-2/TRBV6-3,TGTGCCAGCAGCGGCTCTAACTATGGCTACACCTTC,CASSGSNYGYTF
.,.,TRBJ1-2,TRBV18,TGTGCCAGCTCACCACCGGGCGCAAGAGTCAGCTACACCTTC,CASSPPGARVSYTF
.,.,TRBJ2-3,TRBV11-2,TGTGCCAGCAGCTTAGAGGGACTCAGCACAGATACGCAGTATTTT,CASSLEGLSTDTQYF
TRBD2,.,TRBJ2-3,TRBV7-9,TGTGCCAGCAGCTTAGTGAGGTCTAGCGGGGAAGCAGATACGCAGTATTTT,CASSLVRSSGEADTQYF
TRBD1,.,TRBJ1-1,TRBV30,TGTGCCTGGAGTGTAGGGACAGCAAATTGGGACGCTTTCTTT,CAWSVGTANWDAFF
.,.,TRBJ1-3,TRBV2,TGTGCCAGCAGCGACCTGACAGTTTCCCTCTCTGGAAACACCATATATTTT,CASSDLTVSLSGNTIYF
TRBD1,.,TRBJ2-7,TRBV24-1,TGTGCCACCAGTCCCGGGACAGGGAACTACGAGCAGTACTTC,CATSPGTGNYEQYF
.,.,TRBJ2-7,TRBV7-2,TGTGCCAGCAGCTCAGTATCCCCCCTAGCAAGGTCCCACGAGCAGTACTTC,CASSSVSPLARSHEQYF
TRBD2,.,TRBJ2-3,TRBV7-2,TGTGCCAGCAGCTTAGAGCGGGGACTTCTCAGTACGCAGTATTTT,CASSLERGLLSTQYF
.,.,TRBJ1-5,TRBV6-5,TGTGCCAGCAGTCGGAGGGGTCGCAATCAGCCCCAGCATTTT,CASSRRGRNQPQHF
TRBD1,.,TRBJ1-5,TRBV18,TGTGCCAGCTCTATTTCAGGACAGGATAATCAGCCCCAGCATTTT,CASSISGQDNQPQHF
TRBD1,.,TRBJ1-2,TRBV7-2,TGTGCCAGCAGCTCAGGTCCAGGGGGAGGCTACACCTTC,CASSSGPGGGYTF
TRBD1,few,TRBJ2-5,TRBV5-5,TGTGCCAGCAGCCAGAAGACAGGGAGCCAAGAGACCCAGTACTTC,CASSQKTGSQETQYF
.,.,TRBJ1-3,TRBV19,TGTGCCAGTAGTCAGACAGAGATCTCTGGAAACACCATATATTTT,CASSQTEISGNTIYF
TRBD2,.,TRBJ2-1,TRBV19,TGTGCCAGTAGTCGGACTAGCGGGGGGGCCTATGAGCAGTTCTTC,CASSRTSGGAYEQFF
.,.,TRBJ2-7,TRBV10-3,TGTGCCATCAGTGAGTCGATCCTCGGACAGAGGGCCCGCGAGCAGTACTTC,CAISESILGQRAREQYF
.,.,TRBJ1-5,TRBV19,TGTGCCATCTCCGGGTCTTATAGCAATCAGCCCCAGCATTTT,CAISGSYSNQPQHF
TRBD1,.,TRBJ1-1,TRBV19,TGTGCCAGTAGTCTAGGGGGCGTAGGCACTGAAGCTTTCTTT,CASSLGGVGTEAFF
TRBD1,.,TRBJ2-5,TRBV11-2,TGTGCCAGCAGCCACCCACAGGGGGAGACCCAGTACTTC,CASSHPQGETQYF
TRBD2,.,TRBJ2-6,TRBV2,TGTGCCAGCAGTGAATGGGGTAGCGGGAATATCGGGGCCAACGTCCTGACTTTC,CASSEWGSGNIGANVLTF
TRBD1,.,TRBJ1-3,TRBV6-6,TGTGCCGGATCTAGGGACAGTGGAAACACCATATATTTT,CAGSRDSGNTIYF